A selection of T cell receptor beta chains follows, all from one sample in a study of spatial heterogeneity in lung cancer. TCRdb re-analysed the 5' RACE reads in MiXCR, keeping a single row per CDR3 protein. The sample lists 110,000 or so distinct CDR3 sequences, more than 10% seen once, with 20% to 25% in the top ten. Sequencing was performed on PBMCs, taken at follow-up. Every receptor here comes from a female donor with early-stage non-small cell lung cancer. Each CDR3 is given with its conserved first and last residue. Each record gives: V gene, J gene, clone size, D gene, CDR3 protein, CDR3 DNA. D genes are given only for firm matches. Clone size appears in some rows only: once, few, many, or a class for an expanded clone.

v_gene: TRBV7-9
j_gene: TRBJ1-1
abundance: many
d_gene: NA
CDR3aa: CASSLTRKGEAFF
CDR3nt: TGTGCCAGCAGCTTGACTCGCAAAGGGGAAGCTTTCTTT

v_gene: TRBV29-1
j_gene: TRBJ1-2
abundance: many
d_gene: TRBD1
CDR3aa: CSVRNQGAYGYTF
CDR3nt: TGCAGCGTTAGGAATCAGGGGGCCTATGGCTACACCTTC

v_gene: TRBV6-6
j_gene: TRBJ2-2
abundance: NA
d_gene: NA
CDR3aa: CASSPPGLANTGELFF
CDR3nt: TGTGCCAGCAGTCCGCCGGGACTTGCGAACACCGGGGAGCTGTTTTTT

v_gene: TRBV7-2
j_gene: TRBJ2-5
abundance: few
d_gene: NA
CDR3aa: CASSFKAGIQETQYF
CDR3nt: TGTGCCAGCAGCTTTAAGGCGGGCATCCAAGAGACCCAGTACTTC

v_gene: TRBV7-9
j_gene: TRBJ2-1
abundance: NA
d_gene: NA
CDR3aa: CASRLLANNEQFF
CDR3nt: TGTGCCAGCAGGTTACTAGCTAACAATGAGCAGTTCTTC

v_gene: TRBV6-5
j_gene: TRBJ2-5
abundance: few
d_gene: NA
CDR3aa: CASSGFEGSETQYF
CDR3nt: TGTGCCAGCAGTGGGTTCGAGGGGAGCGAGACCCAGTACTTC

v_gene: TRBV20-1
j_gene: TRBJ1-4
abundance: NA
d_gene: TRBD1
CDR3aa: CSATGDRVRDEKLFF
CDR3nt: TGCAGTGCTACCGGGGACAGGGTGCGGGATGAAAAACTGTTTTTT

v_gene: TRBV20-1
j_gene: TRBJ1-6
abundance: few
d_gene: NA
CDR3aa: CSASPGGTPSYNSPLHF
CDR3nt: TGCAGTGCTAGCCCCGGTGGGACGCCGAGCTATAATTCACCCCTCCACTTT

v_gene: TRBV28
j_gene: TRBJ2-1
abundance: few
d_gene: TRBD1
CDR3aa: CASSGTGDRNEQFF
CDR3nt: TGTGCCAGCAGTGGGACAGGGGATCGGAATGAGCAGTTCTTC

v_gene: TRBV18
j_gene: TRBJ2-3
abundance: few
d_gene: NA
CDR3aa: CASSRGRGWDTQYF
CDR3nt: TGTGCCAGCTCACGAGGCAGGGGTTGGGATACGCAGTATTTT

v_gene: TRBV28
j_gene: TRBJ2-3
abundance: many
d_gene: TRBD2
CDR3aa: CASSYGRTADTQYF
CDR3nt: TGTGCCAGCAGTTACGGGAGGACGGCAGATACGCAGTATTTT

v_gene: TRBV29-1
j_gene: TRBJ1-1
abundance: many
d_gene: NA
CDR3aa: CSAKHTEAFF
CDR3nt: TGCAGCGCCAAGCACACTGAAGCTTTCTTT

v_gene: TRBV12-3/TRBV12-4
j_gene: TRBJ2-1
abundance: many
d_gene: NA
CDR3aa: CASSPGNLPGNEQFF
CDR3nt: TGTGCCAGCAGTCCCGGGAACCTCCCCGGCAATGAGCAGTTCTTC

v_gene: TRBV5-1
j_gene: TRBJ2-1
abundance: many
d_gene: NA
CDR3aa: CASSFGNNEQFF
CDR3nt: TGCGCCAGCAGCTTTGGGAACAATGAGCAGTTCTTC

v_gene: TRBV7-8
j_gene: TRBJ2-1
abundance: NA
d_gene: NA
CDR3aa: CASSLAWSNNEQFF
CDR3nt: TGTGCCAGCAGCTTAGCGTGGTCGAACAATGAGCAGTTCTTC

v_gene: TRBV27
j_gene: TRBJ2-1
abundance: few
d_gene: TRBD2
CDR3aa: CASSPRTSMTVEQFF
CDR3nt: TGTGCCAGCAGTCCACGGACTAGCATGACAGTTGAGCAGTTCTTC

v_gene: TRBV7-9
j_gene: TRBJ2-4
abundance: NA
d_gene: NA
CDR3aa: CASSLVGDNIQYF
CDR3nt: TGTGCCAGCAGCTTAGTTGGGGACAACATTCAGTACTTC

v_gene: TRBV12-3/TRBV12-4
j_gene: TRBJ2-3
abundance: few
d_gene: TRBD2
CDR3aa: CASSQTSGSIYTQYF
CDR3nt: TGTGCCAGCAGCCAGACTAGCGGGAGCATTTATACGCAGTATTTT

v_gene: TRBV6-6
j_gene: TRBJ1-6
abundance: NA
d_gene: TRBD1
CDR3aa: CATGQYDNSPLHF
CDR3nt: TGTGCCACGGGACAGTATGATAATTCACCCCTCCACTTT

v_gene: TRBV5-6
j_gene: TRBJ2-5
abundance: NA
d_gene: NA
CDR3aa: CASTQTSSSQETQYF
CDR3nt: TGTGCCAGCACCCAAACCAGTTCCAGCCAAGAGACCCAGTACTTC

v_gene: TRBV27
j_gene: TRBJ2-5
abundance: many
d_gene: TRBD1
CDR3aa: CASSLYRGQETQYF
CDR3nt: TGTGCCAGCAGTTTATACAGGGGACAAGAGACCCAGTACTTC

v_gene: TRBV27
j_gene: TRBJ2-7
abundance: many
d_gene: TRBD1
CDR3aa: CASRDRAYEQYF
CDR3nt: TGTGCCAGCAGGGACAGGGCCTACGAGCAGTACTTC

v_gene: TRBV20-1
j_gene: TRBJ1-5
abundance: many
d_gene: NA
CDR3aa: CSAGGQVNSNQPQHF
CDR3nt: TGCAGTGCTGGGGGCCAGGTTAATAGCAATCAGCCCCAGCATTTT

v_gene: TRBV28
j_gene: TRBJ2-7
abundance: few
d_gene: TRBD1
CDR3aa: CASSSLIDRAAYEQYF
CDR3nt: TGTGCCAGCAGTTCCCTAATAGACAGGGCGGCCTACGAGCAGTACTTC

v_gene: TRBV18
j_gene: TRBJ1-1
abundance: few
d_gene: NA
CDR3aa: CASSPSTGGWKTEAFF
CDR3nt: TGTGCCAGCTCACCCTCAACGGGGGGCTGGAAGACTGAAGCTTTCTTT

v_gene: TRBV9
j_gene: TRBJ1-1
abundance: many
d_gene: NA
CDR3aa: CASSVGADFANTEAFF
CDR3nt: TGTGCCAGCAGCGTAGGTGCGGATTTCGCGAACACTGAAGCTTTCTTT

v_gene: TRBV28
j_gene: TRBJ2-7
abundance: NA
d_gene: TRBD2
CDR3aa: CASSPASGNYEQYF
CDR3nt: TGTGCCAGCAGTCCAGCTAGCGGGAACTACGAGCAGTACTTC

v_gene: TRBV18
j_gene: TRBJ1-1
abundance: many
d_gene: TRBD1
CDR3aa: CASSPQGTSTEAFF
CDR3nt: TGTGCCAGCTCCCCACAGGGGACGAGTACTGAAGCTTTCTTT

v_gene: TRBV18
j_gene: TRBJ1-4
abundance: few
d_gene: TRBD1
CDR3aa: CASSLLTRGQGEKLFF
CDR3nt: TGTGCCAGCTCCCTATTGACGAGGGGGCAAGGTGAAAAACTGTTTTTT

v_gene: TRBV7-2
j_gene: TRBJ2-3
abundance: few
d_gene: TRBD2
CDR3aa: CASSRPGTSGATTQYF
CDR3nt: TGTGCCAGCAGCCGCCCCGGGACTAGCGGGGCTACGACCCAGTATTTT

v_gene: TRBV4-3
j_gene: TRBJ1-1
abundance: NA
d_gene: NA
CDR3aa: CASSQQINTEAFF
CDR3nt: TGCGCCAGCAGCCAACAGATTAACACTGAAGCTTTCTTT

v_gene: TRBV3-1
j_gene: TRBJ2-3
abundance: NA
d_gene: NA
CDR3aa: CASSQALRTDTQYF
CDR3nt: TGTGCCAGCAGCCAGGCCCTGCGGACAGATACGCAGTATTTT

v_gene: TRBV28
j_gene: TRBJ1-6
abundance: few
d_gene: TRBD1
CDR3aa: CASITYGTGPNPLHF
CDR3nt: TGTGCCAGCATCACGTACGGGACAGGGCCCAATCCCCTCCACTTT

v_gene: TRBV28
j_gene: TRBJ2-7
abundance: few
d_gene: TRBD1
CDR3aa: CAGQGREQYF
CDR3nt: TGTGCCGGACAGGGTCGCGAGCAGTACTTC

v_gene: TRBV19
j_gene: TRBJ2-2
abundance: few
d_gene: NA
CDR3aa: CASSTRRQTNTGELFF
CDR3nt: TGTGCCAGTAGCACTCGGCGACAGACCAACACCGGGGAGCTGTTTTTT

v_gene: TRBV19
j_gene: TRBJ1-1
abundance: NA
d_gene: NA
CDR3aa: CASMGGRVLTEAFF
CDR3nt: TGTGCCAGTATGGGGGGCAGGGTTTTGACTGAAGCTTTCTTT

v_gene: TRBV29-1
j_gene: TRBJ1-5
abundance: many
d_gene: NA
CDR3aa: CSVGQGSNQPQHF
CDR3nt: TGCAGCGTCGGGCAGGGCAGCAATCAGCCCCAGCATTTT

v_gene: TRBV4-3
j_gene: TRBJ1-4
abundance: many
d_gene: TRBD1
CDR3aa: CASSQVVGQRNEKLFF
CDR3nt: TGCGCCAGCAGCCAAGTTGTGGGACAGAGAAATGAAAAACTGTTTTTT

v_gene: TRBV2
j_gene: TRBJ2-3
abundance: many
d_gene: NA
CDR3aa: CASSVLQSTDTQYF
CDR3nt: TGTGCCAGCAGTGTTCTACAGAGCACAGATACGCAGTATTTT

v_gene: TRBV28
j_gene: TRBJ2-3
abundance: NA
d_gene: NA
CDR3aa: CASYLTDTQYF
CDR3nt: TGTGCCAGCTATCTTACAGATACGCAGTATTTT

v_gene: TRBV29-1
j_gene: TRBJ2-3
abundance: many
d_gene: TRBD2
CDR3aa: CSVIDSGVTTDTQYF
CDR3nt: TGCAGCGTTATCGATAGCGGGGTAACCACAGATACGCAGTATTTT

v_gene: TRBV12-3/TRBV12-4
j_gene: TRBJ2-3
abundance: few
d_gene: TRBD2
CDR3aa: CASGRTSGTDTQYF
CDR3nt: TGTGCCAGCGGGCGGACTAGCGGCACAGATACGCAGTATTTT

v_gene: TRBV19
j_gene: TRBJ2-5
abundance: NA
d_gene: NA
CDR3aa: CASSIGALLPQETQYF
CDR3nt: TGTGCCAGTAGTATTGGGGCCCTTCTACCTCAAGAGACCCAGTACTTC

v_gene: TRBV11-2
j_gene: TRBJ1-2
abundance: NA
d_gene: NA
CDR3aa: CASSLDRNYGYTF
CDR3nt: TGTGCCAGCAGCCTAGACAGGAACTATGGCTACACCTTC

v_gene: TRBV20-1
j_gene: TRBJ2-1
abundance: many
d_gene: NA
CDR3aa: CSASRQGSARNEQFF
CDR3nt: TGCAGTGCTTCCCGTCAAGGGTCGGCGAGGAATGAGCAGTTCTTC

v_gene: TRBV29-1
j_gene: TRBJ1-1
abundance: many
d_gene: NA
CDR3aa: CSVYKGGYTEAFF
CDR3nt: TGCAGCGTTTACAAGGGCGGGTACACTGAAGCTTTCTTT

v_gene: TRBV6-5
j_gene: TRBJ1-1
abundance: NA
d_gene: TRBD1
CDR3aa: CASSPTDRGRAFF
CDR3nt: TGTGCCAGCAGCCCAACCGACAGGGGAAGAGCTTTCTTT

v_gene: TRBV28
j_gene: TRBJ2-2
abundance: NA
d_gene: TRBD2
CDR3aa: CASSFRGLAGERTGELFF
CDR3nt: TGTGCCAGCAGCTTCCGAGGACTAGCGGGAGAGCGGACCGGGGAGCTGTTTTTT

v_gene: TRBV30
j_gene: TRBJ1-5
abundance: few
d_gene: NA
CDR3aa: CAWSVRGQPQHF
CDR3nt: TGTGCCTGGAGTGTACGAGGTCAGCCCCAGCATTTT

v_gene: TRBV11-3
j_gene: TRBJ2-3
abundance: few
d_gene: NA
CDR3aa: CASSSGTQITDTQYF
CDR3nt: TGTGCCAGCAGCTCCGGGACGCAAATCACAGATACGCAGTATTTT

v_gene: TRBV19
j_gene: TRBJ1-2
abundance: NA
d_gene: TRBD1
CDR3aa: CASIPGQGNYGYTF
CDR3nt: TGTGCCAGTATTCCGGGACAGGGGAACTATGGCTACACCTTC

v_gene: TRBV29-1
j_gene: TRBJ2-7
abundance: many
d_gene: TRBD2
CDR3aa: CSVAPGLADYEQYF
CDR3nt: TGCAGCGTTGCCCCGGGACTAGCGGATTACGAGCAGTACTTC

v_gene: TRBV18
j_gene: TRBJ2-4
abundance: NA
d_gene: TRBD2
CDR3aa: CASSPLPGGSSKNIQYF
CDR3nt: TGTGCCAGCTCACCACTCCCTGGCGGGAGTTCCAAAAACATTCAGTACTTC

v_gene: TRBV12-3/TRBV12-4
j_gene: TRBJ2-4
abundance: few
d_gene: NA
CDR3aa: CASSFLAVRGKNIQYF
CDR3nt: NA